These 15 T cell receptor beta chains were sequenced from one sample in a study of control samples from healthy donors and cancer patients. The assay was immunoSEQ multiplex PCR, and TCRdb's table has in-frame clones only and misses some. The profile shows 120,000 or so clones, around 86% of them singletons. Sequencing input: blood. Every receptor here comes from a man aged 40-49 years in good health.

This clone was observed once. V is TRBV7-2 and J is TRBJ1-3; the match to TRBD1 covers 7 bases. Germline CDR1 reads SGHTA; CDR2 reads FQGNSA. Trimming took 6 bases from V and 3 from J; bases not matched to a gene: 8. This CDR3 spans 15 amino acids. The CDR3 spells CASRIGGYYGNTIYF. CDR3 DNA: TGTGCCAGCAGAATAGGGGGCTATTATGGAAACACCATATATTTT.

A single count supports this clone. The chain uses TRBV12-3 or TRBV12-4 and TRBJ1-2; 7 bases fit TRBD1. Unmatched junction bases numbered 6, after V lost 5 bases and J lost 6 bases. The CDR3 loop spans 13 amino acids. DNA for the CDR3: TGTGCCAGCAGTCTAAGGGACAGCCATGGCTACACCTTC. Amino acids: CASSLRDSHGYTF.

The rearrangement links TRBV7-7 to TRBJ2-5, with D perhaps matching TRBD1 or TRBD2 (5 bases each). V lost 1 base, J lost 2 bases, and 14 bases lay in between. CDR3 size: 16 residues. Germline-derived CDR1 and CDR2 are SSHAT and FNYEAQ (reference sequence). CDR3 sequence (DNA): TGTGCCAGCAGCTTAGTGGGGGAGTGGGGTCAAGAGACCCAGTACTTC. It specifies CASSLVGEWGQETQYF.

In this sample, this clone turned up once. The chain recombines TRBV30 with TRBJ1-6; the D gene is possibly TRBD1 (5 bases). The length of the CDR3 is 15 residues. CDR1 and CDR2 (germline): GTSNPN, SVGIG (reference sequence). V lost 4 bases, J lost 8 bases, and 18 bases lay in between. For the CDR3, the DNA is TGTGCCTGGAAGACAGTCACATCGGTCTATTCACCCCTCCACTTT. Its translation is CAWKTVTSVYSPLHF.

This chain uses TRBV7-2 with TRBJ1-4; 9 bases agree with TRBD1. The length of the CDR3 is 14 residues. In germline, CDR1 is SGHTA, CDR2 FQGNSA. After removal of 4 bases from V and 9 bases from J, the junction contained 6 bases not matched to a gene. The CDR3 reads CASSSDRGAKKLFF. CDR3 DNA sequence: TGTGCCAGCAGCTCTGACAGGGGGGCGAAAAAACTGTTTTTT.

The V gene is TRBV2, the J gene TRBJ2-1, with 10 nucleotides matching TRBD2. This CDR3 has 15 amino acids. V lost 3 bases to trimming and J lost 12 bases; unmatched junction nucleotides: 11. CDR1 and CDR2 from the germline V gene are SNHLY and FYNNEI. The CDR3 region is CASSERSGGALRQFF. The CDR3 bases are TGTGCCAGCAGTGAGAGGAGCGGGGGGGCGTTAAGGCAGTTCTTC.

The rearrangement links TRBV24-1 to TRBJ2-2; D is uncertain. With 4 bases removed from V and 6 bases from J, the gap between germline ends came to 11 bases. This CDR3 is 14 amino acids long. Germline CDR1 KGHDR, CDR2 SFDVKD. The CDR3 loop reads CATSDAGLSGELFF. The CDR3 nucleotides are TGTGCCACCAGTGACGCAGGTCTATCCGGGGAGCTGTTTTTT.

Note on this clone: The CDR3 end shows no conserved phenylalanine or tryptophan, and so a read error is likely. This chain joins TRBV30 and TRBJ1-6; D is unclear. From germline, CDR1 is GTSNPN and CDR2 SVGIG (reference sequence). V was cut by 2 bases and J by 9 bases, with 8 bases left in between. The CDR3 covers 12 residues. For the CDR3, the DNA is TGTGCCTGGAGTTCGGTTGGTTCACCCCTCCACCTT. This gives the protein CAWSSVGSPLHL.

V is TRBV5-1 and J is TRBJ2-5; 7 nucleotides agree with TRBD2. The CDR3 covers 14 residues. Trimming cost V 0 bases and J 8 bases; bases outside gene matches: 7. Germline V gene lookup returns CDR1 SGHRS and CDR2 YFSETQ. CDR3 bases: TGCGCCAGCAGCTTGGGGGGACCGGGGGGAACCCAGTACTTC. Amino acids: CASSLGGPGGTQYF.

The chain has TRBV12-3 or TRBV12-4 and TRBJ1-1; maybe TRBD1 (5 bases). V lost 6 bases and J 8 bases, leaving 10 bases between the germline ends. The CDR3 runs 11 residues. The CDR3 coding sequence is TGTGCCAGCAGGCGGGGCAGGGAAGCTTTCTTT. It translates to CASRRGREAFF.

V and J are TRBV4-1 and TRBJ2-7, with 14 bases matching TRBD2. Germline V gene lookup returns CDR1 MGHRA and CDR2 YSYEKL. J was trimmed by 6 bases and V by 4 bases; bases with no gene match: 5. CDR3 length: 15 residues. The CDR3 is CASSLGLAGGLEQYF. CDR3 nucleotide sequence: TGCGCCAGCAGCCTCGGACTAGCGGGGGGCCTCGAGCAGTACTTC.

The chain is built from TRBV6-6 and TRBJ2-3, with D tentatively TRBD1 or TRBD2 (5 bases each). Germline V gene sequence: CDR1 MNHNY, CDR2 SVGAGI (reference sequence). Deletions cut 7 bases from V and 1 base from J, with 9 bases between. This CDR3 contains 13 residues. The CDR3 is CASMRGGTDTQYF. The CDR3 region has the DNA TGTGCCAGCATGAGGGGTGGCACAGATACGCAGTATTTT.

The gene calls are TRBV5-4 and TRBJ1-5; unclear D gene. Germline CDR1 is SGHNT and CDR2 is YYREEE (reference sequence). This CDR3 region has 12 residues. Trimming took off 3 bases at V and 7 bases at J, with 8 bases between the two ends. CDR3 DNA sequence: TGTGCCAGCAGCTCGGCTGGCCAGCCCCAGCATTTT. Translation: CASSSAGQPQHF.

V and J are TRBV6-2 or TRBV6-3 and TRBJ1-5, with D uncertain. Germline CDR1 MNHEY, CDR2 SVGEGT. This CDR3 has 14 residues. Trimming removed 3 bases at V and 4 bases at J, with 10 bases between. The CDR3 nucleotides are TGTGCCAGCAGTTATGGACGGAGAAATCAGCCCCAGCATTTT. Translation: CASSYGRRNQPQHF.

This clone was observed a few times. V and J are TRBV5-5 and TRBJ2-3; D possibly corresponds to TRBD1 (5 bases). The length of the CDR3 is 15 residues. Trimming stripped 2 bases from V and 6 bases from J, with 16 bases between. In germline, CDR1 is SGHKS, CDR2 YYEKEE (reference sequence). CDR3 sequence: CASSFEDILSDTQYF. CDR3 bases: TGTGCCAGCAGCTTCGAGGACATATTATCCGATACGCAGTATTTT.